This TCR beta chain derives from a study of PD-1 blockade in classical Hodgkin lymphoma. Every patient experienced relapse after autologous stem cell transplantation, and brentuximab vedotin exposure varied. Complete response, partial response or progressive disease constituted the best response categories observed. As to this clone: No antigen is known for it.

Germline assignment: CDR1 MNHEY and CDR2 SVGAGI. CDR3 length: 14 amino acids. Trimming pared 0 bases from V and 3 bases from J, leaving 9 bases between. Repertoires were generated with immunoSEQ multiplex PCR, while TCRdb's copy carries only in-frame clones and drops some. This table holds about 13,000 clones, around 80% found once. Whole-study results and caveats: Lower baseline TCR diversity was reported for newly diagnosed patients than for healthy donors. Complete responders matched newly diagnosed patients in baseline diversity.

This receptor was taken from a human donor with classical Hodgkin lymphoma. The chain is built from TRBV6-5 and TRBJ2-7; no firm D call. The source was peripheral blood mononuclear cells (PBMCs), collected at baseline. The CDR3 loop reads CASSYSTWGYEQYF. Written as DNA, the CDR3 is TGTGCCAGCAGTTACTCAACCTGGGGCTACGAGCAGTACTTC.